One sample yielded the 32 T cell receptor beta chains listed below, sequenced in a study of T cell repertoires in cytomegalovirus infection. These receptors are not linked to any known antigen. MiXCR, applied by TCRdb to the reads, yields one record per CDR3 protein. The sample consists of around 500,000 distinct CDR3 sequences, roughly 42% of them appearing once. The sample in question was cultured PBMCs, obtained from culture after CMV antigen stimulation. These receptors came from a human donor in good health (CMV status not recorded). Some clones in this sample may be carry-over from other donors' samples.

Only a few counts were recorded for this clonotype. The CDR3 loop is CASSFTITQPQHF. The CDR3 bases are TGTGCCAGCAGCTTCACGATAACCCAGCCCCAGCATTTT. The V gene is TRBV28, the J gene TRBJ1-5; unclear D gene. Germline CDR1 MDHEN, CDR2 SYDVKM. The CDR3 covers 13 residues. Trimming cost V 6 bases and J 7 bases, with 13 bases left between them.

The chain carries TRBV27 and TRBJ2-2; TRBD2 matches at 8 bases. Germline V gene data show CDR1 as MNHEY and CDR2 as SMNVEV (reference sequence). The CDR3 is 16 residues long. V lost 5 bases, J lost 5 bases, and 10 bases stayed unmatched. The CDR3 protein is CASSPKSGGRTGELFF. CDR3 DNA sequence: TGTGCCAGCAGTCCAAAGAGCGGGGGACGTACCGGGGAGCTGTTTTTT.

The table lists this clonotype with a few counts. The gene calls are TRBV10-3 and TRBJ2-3; D uncertain. V was clipped by 7 bases and J by 4 bases, with 12 bases between them. Per the germline V gene, CDR1 is ENHRY and CDR2 is SYGVKD. The CDR3 length is 13 residues. Here the CDR3 reads CAITTGLADTQYF. In DNA form, the CDR3 reads TGTGCCATCACCACGGGTTTAGCAGATACGCAGTATTTT.

V gene TRBV27 combines with J gene TRBJ2-5; D perhaps matches TRBD2 (5 bases). Germline V gene sequence: CDR1 MNHEY, CDR2 SMNVEV (reference sequence). V lost 6 bases and J lost 6, with 17 bases in between. This CDR3 has 14 residues. The CDR3 reads CASSPGGIRKTQYF. The CDR3 region has the DNA TGTGCCAGCAGCCCCGGAGGCATCAGGAAGACCCAGTACTTC.

This clonotype was detected many times. The J gene is TRBJ2-1, the V gene TRBV7-2; D perhaps matches TRBD1 (6 bases). The CDR3 covers 14 residues. CDR1 is SGHTA, CDR2 FQGNSA, per germline. Trimming removed 6 bases from V and 7 bases from J, with 16 bases in between. The CDR3 DNA reads TGTGCCAGCAGACACGGTGGAGACAGGAATGAGCAGTTCTTC. This sequence encodes CASRHGGDRNEQFF.

The chain links TRBV20-1 to TRBJ2-7; maybe TRBD2 (6 bases). V lost 1 base, J lost 4 bases, and 14 bases lay in between. The CDR3 contains 14 residues. Germline values: CDR1 DFQATT, CDR2 SNEGSKA (reference sequence). The chain's CDR3 is CSARGDPEGYEQYF. In DNA, the CDR3 is TGCAGTGCTAGAGGGGACCCGGAGGGATACGAGCAGTACTTC.

Only a few counts were recorded for this clonotype. The V gene is TRBV15, the J gene TRBJ1-1; perhaps TRBD1 as D (5 bases). Germline V gives CDR1 LNHNV, CDR2 YYDKDF (reference sequence). This CDR3 has 13 residues. The germline V and J ends were trimmed by 4 bases and 4 bases, with 10 bases remaining between them. The CDR3 DNA is TGTGCCACCAGCACCCCCGGGGGCACTGAAGCTTTCTTT. Amino acids: CATSTPGGTEAFF.

The J gene is TRBJ2-1, the V gene TRBV12-3 or TRBV12-4; 11 bases map to TRBD2. This CDR3 has 15 amino acids. With V trimmed by 6 bases and J by 6 bases, 7 bases remained unmatched. This CDR3 is CASSIRSGGGNEQFF. The CDR3 DNA reads as TGTGCCAGCAGCATACGTAGCGGGGGGGGCAATGAGCAGTTCTTC.

The V gene is TRBV27, the J gene TRBJ2-1, with 8 bases aligning to TRBD2. CDR1 is MNHEY and CDR2 is SMNVEV in the germline V gene (reference sequence). The CDR3 totals 17 residues. Losses at the gene ends were 4 bases for V and 1 base for J; bases not matched to a gene: 9. The DNA for the CDR3 is TGTGCCAGCAGTTCTCGGACTAGCTCCCCTTCCTACAATGAGCAGTTCTTC. Translation: CASSSRTSSPSYNEQFF.

CDR3 sequence reads: CATRTGLGVEEKLFF. CDR3 DNA: TGTGCCACCCGGACGGGGCTTGGGGTTGAGGAAAAACTGTTTTTT. The V and J genes are TRBV10-3 and TRBJ1-4, with D perhaps matching TRBD1 (5 bases). The germline V gene encodes CDR1 ENHRY and CDR2 SYGVKD. V was trimmed by 10 bases and J by 8 bases, leaving 23 bases between them. The CDR3 covers 15 residues.

This clonotype was seen repeatedly, ten times or more. The rearrangement uses TRBV6-1 and TRBJ2-1, with no clear D. V was clipped by 4 bases and J by 7 bases, with 8 bases between them. The CDR3 extends over 12 amino acids. Germline V gives CDR1 MNHNS, CDR2 SASEGT. This CDR3 reads CASSVSRNEQFF. DNA for the CDR3: TGTGCCAGCAGTGTTTCTCGGAATGAGCAGTTCTTC.

The table lists this clonotype with a few counts. The CDR3 DNA is TGTGCCAGCAGCTTAGCGAGGACAGGGGAGTACGTGAACACTGAAGCTTTCTTT. This codes for CASSLARTGEYVNTEAFF. The gene calls are TRBV7-6 and TRBJ1-1; 9 bases match TRBD1. The CDR3 spans 18 residues. V trimming: 0 bases; J trimming: 0 bases; junction bases outside the gene matches: 8. Germline V lookup: CDR1 SGHVS, CDR2 FNYEAQ.

V gene TRBV7-2 combines with J gene TRBJ2-5, with a weak D call TRBD2 (6 bases). Germline CDR1 reads SGHTA; CDR2 reads FQGNSA. There are 14 residues in the CDR3. V shed 2 bases and J shed 1 base, with 8 bases lying between them. The CDR3 coding sequence is TGTGCCAGCAGCTTAAGACTAGGCCAAGAGACCCAGTACTTC. This codes for CASSLRLGQETQYF.

The chain recombines TRBV12-3 or TRBV12-4 with TRBJ2-5, with 10 bases that match TRBD2. The length of the CDR3 is 16 residues. V shed 3 bases, J shed 1 base, and the junction held 5 bases outside the gene matches. The CDR3 here is CASSLWPSGGQETQYF. CDR3 coding DNA: TGTGCCAGCAGTTTGTGGCCTAGCGGGGGCCAAGAGACCCAGTACTTC.

V gene TRBV19 combines with J gene TRBJ2-4; D might be TRBD1 (5 bases). With 2 bases removed from V and 6 bases from J, the gap between germline ends came to 17 bases. The CDR3 totals 16 residues. Germline loops: CDR1 LNHDA, CDR2 SQIVND (reference sequence). The CDR3 DNA reads TGTGCCAGTAGTATATGGCAGGGCGTCTTGGGAAACATTCAGTACTTC. Residues: CASSIWQGVLGNIQYF.

In its sample, this clonotype was seen a few times. The CDR3 region is CASSLDRARSYEQYF. CDR3 nucleotides: TGTGCCAGCAGCTTAGACAGGGCCCGTTCCTACGAGCAGTACTTC. The V gene is TRBV7-2, the J gene TRBJ2-7, with TRBD1 as a possible D gene (6 bases). The CDR3 sequence is 15 residues long. Germline V lookup: CDR1 SGHTA, CDR2 FQGNSA. The germline V and J ends were trimmed by 1 base and 1 base, with 11 bases remaining between them. Filled out from reference TRBV7-2 and TRBJ2-7, the complete variable domain reads GAGVSQSPSNKVTEKGKDVELRCDPISGHTALYWYRQSLGQGLEFLIYFQGNSAPDKSGLPSDRFSAERTGGSVSTLTIQRTQQEDSAVYLCASSLDRARSYEQYFGPGTRLTVT.

V is TRBV11-2 and J is TRBJ2-7; 9 bases line up with TRBD1. Germline CDR1 and CDR2: SGHAT and FQNNGV. The CDR3 has 14 residues. J gave up 6 bases and V 5 bases, and 8 bases lay outside the gene matches. The CDR3 DNA reads as TGTGCCAGCAGCGTGGGACAGGGATTTGCCGAGCAGTACTTC. Protein sequence: CASSVGQGFAEQYF.

This clonotype appeared a few times. This chain joins TRBV12-3 or TRBV12-4 and TRBJ2-7, with D possibly being TRBD1 or TRBD2 (7 bases each). V lost 2 bases to trimming and J lost 2 bases, with 13 bases between them. CDR3 length: 15 residues. DNA of the CDR3: TGTGCCAGCAGTTTATTTCAGGGGGGGCCCTACGAGCAGTACTTC. Translating it yields CASSLFQGGPYEQYF.

This chain connects TRBV20-1 to TRBJ1-1; TRBD1 aligns across 9 bases. The J segment lost 3 bases and the V segment lost 0 bases, leaving 8 bases of the junction unmatched. CDR1 is DFQATT and CDR2 is SNEGSKA in the germline V gene (reference sequence). This CDR3 contains 16 residues. The CDR3 sequence is CSARDFVDRGDTEAFF. DNA of the CDR3: TGCAGTGCTAGAGATTTCGTGGACAGGGGTGACACTGAAGCTTTCTTT.

This CDR3 reads CASSQVPVYGYTF. The CDR3 DNA reads as TGTGCCAGCAGCCAAGTGCCTGTGTATGGCTACACCTTC. This chain joins TRBV4-2 and TRBJ1-2; D remains unclear. Trimming left V 1 base short and J 5 bases short, with 8 bases between. The germline gives CDR1 LGHNA, CDR2 YNFKEQ. This CDR3 is built from 13 residues.

As DNA, the CDR3 is TGTGCCAGCAGCGCTACAGGGGGATGGAATTCACCCCTCCACTTT. Protein: CASSATGGWNSPLHF. V is TRBV7-2 and J is TRBJ1-6; 8 bases fit TRBD1. Per the germline V gene, CDR1 is SGHTA and CDR2 is FQGNSA. The ends lost 5 bases at V and 7 bases at J; junction bases unmatched: 7. The length of the CDR3 is 15 residues.

The table lists this clonotype with a few counts. The gene calls are TRBV7-2 and TRBJ2-5; D possibly matches TRBD1 or TRBD2 (6 bases each). Germline CDR1 is SGHTA and CDR2 is FQGNSA. The CDR3 is 16 residues long. V gave up 6 bases and J gave up 3 bases, with 20 bases separating them. The CDR3 sequence: CASSPPGGAGEETQYF. CDR3 DNA sequence: TGTGCCAGCAGTCCTCCAGGCGGGGCAGGGGAAGAGACCCAGTACTTC.

The chain combines TRBV7-6 with TRBJ1-4, with D unclear. Germline V lookup: CDR1 SGHVS, CDR2 FNYEAQ. CDR3 length: 18 amino acids. With 5 bases removed from V and 0 bases from J, the gap between germline ends came to 19 bases. The CDR3 DNA is TGTGCCAGCAGCCCCTCGATGTGGCGGGGAGCAACTAATGAAAAACTGTTTTTT. Protein product: CASSPSMWRGATNEKLFF.

The chain carries TRBV7-8 and TRBJ2-2; the D is unclear. The germline V and J ends were trimmed by 5 bases and 7 bases, with 20 bases remaining between them. The CDR3 has 16 amino acids. Per the germline V gene, CDR1 is SGHVS and CDR2 is FQNEAQ. As DNA, the CDR3 is TGTGCCAGCAGCCTCATTAGGGCAGCTCCCGGCGGGGAGCTGTTTTTT. This translates into CASSLIRAAPGGELFF.

This chain links TRBV7-4 with TRBJ1-2, with D unresolved. Germline V gene data show CDR1 as SGHVT and CDR2 as SQSDAQ. The V end lost 5 bases, the J end lost 8 bases, and 12 bases lay between the germline ends. The CDR3 consists of 12 residues. The CDR3 here is CASSPNRYGYTF. The CDR3 region has the DNA TGTGCCAGCAGCCCTAACAGATACGGCTACACCTTC. The full variable domain, its missing parts supplied by reference TRBV7-4 and TRBJ1-2, is GAGVSQSPRYKVAKRGRDVALRCDSISGHVTLYWYRQTLGQGSEVLTYSQSDAQRDKSGRPSGRFSAERPERSVSTLKIQRTEQGDSAVYLCASSPNRYGYTFGSGTRLTVV.

The CDR3 DNA reads as TGTGCCAGCCTTAGGACGCAAGGGATTGGTGAAAAACTGTTTTTT. It yields the protein CASLRTQGIGEKLFF. The V call is TRBV6-6, the J call TRBJ1-4; D is unclear. The CDR3 length is 15 residues. Looked up from germline, CDR1 is MNHNY and CDR2 is SVGAGI (reference sequence). V lost 8 bases to trimming and J lost 7 bases, with 20 bases between them.

This CDR3 is CASYFRHTEAFF. The CDR3, as DNA: TGTGCCAGCTATTTCCGGCACACTGAAGCTTTCTTT. The chain joins TRBV6-1 to TRBJ1-1; D gene uncertain. There are 12 residues in the CDR3. The V end lost 8 bases, the J end lost 3 bases, and 10 bases lay between the germline ends. Germline V gene data show CDR1 as MNHNS and CDR2 as SASEGT.

The V gene is TRBV12-5, the J gene TRBJ2-5; weak D call: TRBD2 (5 bases). This CDR3 has 16 amino acids. Germline CDR1 LGHNT, CDR2 FRNRAP. V was shortened by 2 bases and J by 4 bases, with 17 bases between the two germline ends. DNA for the CDR3: TGTGCTAGTGGTTTGCTATCGGGGTCCGGCAGAGAGACCCAGTACTTC. Its translation: CASGLLSGSGRETQYF.

This clonotype has more than one count but fewer than ten. This chain links TRBV6-2 or TRBV6-3 with TRBJ2-7; the D gene is possibly TRBD1 (6 bases). Germline V lookup: CDR1 MNHEY, CDR2 SVGEGT. The CDR3 length is 15 residues. Trimming stripped 8 bases from V and 0 bases from J, with 17 bases between. The CDR3 here is CASGSRTVSSYEQYF. DNA of the CDR3: TGTGCCAGCGGGAGTCGGACAGTAAGCTCCTACGAGCAGTACTTC.

This clonotype appeared many times. The chain employs TRBV11-1 and TRBJ2-1; D call uncertain. Germline CDR1 and CDR2: SGHAT and FQDESV (reference sequence). Trimming left V 1 base short and J 0 bases short, with 7 bases between. The CDR3 covers 15 residues. This CDR3 is CASSLGQSSYNEQFF. CDR3 DNA sequence: TGTGCCAGCAGCTTAGGCCAGAGCTCCTACAATGAGCAGTTCTTC.

A few counts support this clonotype. V and J are TRBV20-1 and TRBJ2-3; 14 positions agree with TRBD2. The CDR3 spans 16 residues. V gave up 3 bases and J gave up 6 bases; unmatched junction bases: 8. Germline CDR1 reads DFQATT; CDR2 reads SNEGSKA (reference sequence). CDR3 loop: CSASGLAGGDLDTQYF. CDR3 nucleotides: TGCAGTGCTAGCGGACTAGCGGGGGGTGACCTGGATACGCAGTATTTT.

The DNA for the CDR3 is TGTGCCAGCAGTGACGTCGGACAGAGCACTAATGAAAAACTGTTTTTT. It codes for CASSDVGQSTNEKLFF. The rearrangement joins TRBV2 to TRBJ1-4, with D perhaps matching TRBD1 (6 bases). CDR1 SNHLY and CDR2 FYNNEI come from the germline V gene. V dropped 3 bases and J dropped 2 bases, with 13 bases sitting between them. The CDR3 spans 16 residues.